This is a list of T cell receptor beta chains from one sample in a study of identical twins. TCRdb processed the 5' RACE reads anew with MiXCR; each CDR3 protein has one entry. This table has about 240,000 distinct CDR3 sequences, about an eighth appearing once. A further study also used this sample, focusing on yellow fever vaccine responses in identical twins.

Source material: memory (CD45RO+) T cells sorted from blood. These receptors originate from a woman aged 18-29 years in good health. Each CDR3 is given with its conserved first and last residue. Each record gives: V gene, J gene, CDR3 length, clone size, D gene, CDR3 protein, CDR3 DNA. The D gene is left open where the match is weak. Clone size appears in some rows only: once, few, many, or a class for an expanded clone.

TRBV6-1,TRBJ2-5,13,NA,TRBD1,CATHRQGLETQYF,TGTGCCACACATAGACAGGGTTTAGAGACCCAGTACTTC
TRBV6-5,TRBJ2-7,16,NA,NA,CASSYSASASSYEQYF,TGTGCCAGCAGTTACTCGGCGTCGGCTAGCTCCTACGAGCAGTACTTC
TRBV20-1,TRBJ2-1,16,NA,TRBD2,CSATPSLAGDWNEQFF,TGCAGTGCTACTCCTAGCCTAGCGGGAGATTGGAATGAGCAGTTCTTC
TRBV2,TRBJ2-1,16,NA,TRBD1,CASSDPRTGIDNEQFF,TGTGCCAGCAGTGATCCCCGGACAGGGATCGACAATGAGCAGTTCTTC
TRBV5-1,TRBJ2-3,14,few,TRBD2,CASSSGSGGDTQYF,TGCGCCAGCAGCTCTGGTAGCGGGGGGGATACGCAGTATTTT
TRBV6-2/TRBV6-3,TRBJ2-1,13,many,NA,CASSYSTYNEQFF,TGTGCCAGCAGTTACTCAACTTACAATGAGCAGTTCTTC
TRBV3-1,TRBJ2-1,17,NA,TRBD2,CASSDDLTSGGYNEQFF,TGTGCCAGCAGCGACGATTTAACTAGCGGGGGTTACAATGAGCAGTTCTTC
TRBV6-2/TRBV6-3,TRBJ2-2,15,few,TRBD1,CASNTGQVHTGELFF,TGTGCCAGCAACACGGGACAGGTTCACACCGGGGAGCTGTTTTTT
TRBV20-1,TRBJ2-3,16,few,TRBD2,CSAERGGRGVRDTQYF,TGCAGTGCGGAACGGGGGGGGCGAGGAGTTCGGGATACGCAGTATTTT
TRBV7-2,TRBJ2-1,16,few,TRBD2,CASSLLAPSSYNEQFF,TGTGCCAGCAGCCTACTAGCGCCGAGCTCCTACAATGAGCAGTTCTTC
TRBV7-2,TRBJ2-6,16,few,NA,CASSAQGFSGANVLTF,TGTGCCAGCAGCGCCCAGGGTTTTTCTGGGGCCAACGTCCTGACTTTC
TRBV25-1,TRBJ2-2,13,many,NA,CATQVENTGELFF,TGTGCCACCCAGGTGGAGAACACCGGGGAGCTGTTTTTT
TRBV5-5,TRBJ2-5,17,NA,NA,CASSLLLIGSTKETQYF,TGTGCCAGCAGCTTGTTATTGATCGGCAGTACTAAAGAGACCCAGTACTTC
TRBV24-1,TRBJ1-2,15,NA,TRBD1,CATSDPRTGGRGYTF,TGTGCCACCAGTGATCCCAGGACAGGGGGTCGTGGCTACACCTTC
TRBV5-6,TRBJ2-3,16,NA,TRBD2,CASSSWTSGITDTQYF,TGTGCCAGCAGCTCATGGACTAGCGGGATCACAGATACGCAGTATTTT